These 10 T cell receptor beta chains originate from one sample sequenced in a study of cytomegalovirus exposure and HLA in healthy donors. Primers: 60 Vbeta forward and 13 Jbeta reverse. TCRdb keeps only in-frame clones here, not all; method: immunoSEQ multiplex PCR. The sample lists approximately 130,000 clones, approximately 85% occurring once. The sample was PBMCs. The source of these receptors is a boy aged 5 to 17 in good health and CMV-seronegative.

The CDR3 reads CASSPRGSSYNEQFF. The CDR3, as DNA: TGTGCCAGCAGCCCCCGGGGGAGCTCCTACAATGAGCAGTTCTTC. The chain links TRBV7-8 to TRBJ2-1, with a possible D match to TRBD2 (6 bases). The germline V gene encodes CDR1 SGHVS and CDR2 FQNEAQ. The CDR3 contains 15 residues. V gave up 5 bases and J gave up 0 bases, with 11 bases separating them.

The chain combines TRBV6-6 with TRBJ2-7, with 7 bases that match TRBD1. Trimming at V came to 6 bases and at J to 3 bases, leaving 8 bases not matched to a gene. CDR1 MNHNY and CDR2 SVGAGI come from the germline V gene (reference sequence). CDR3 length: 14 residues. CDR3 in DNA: TGTGCCAGCAGCCGGCGACAGGGTTACTACGAGCAGTACTTC. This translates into CASSRRQGYYEQYF.

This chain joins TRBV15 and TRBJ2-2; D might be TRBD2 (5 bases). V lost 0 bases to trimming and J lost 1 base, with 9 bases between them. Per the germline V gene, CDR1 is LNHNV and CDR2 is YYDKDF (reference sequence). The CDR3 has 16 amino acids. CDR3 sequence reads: CATSRDLGRNTGELFF. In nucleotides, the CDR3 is TGTGCCACCAGCAGAGACCTTGGGAGGAACACCGGGGAGCTGTTTTTT. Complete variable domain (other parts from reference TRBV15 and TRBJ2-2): DAMVIQNPRYQVTQFGKPVTLSCSQTLNHNVMYWYQQKSSQAPKLLFHYYDKDFNNEADTPDNFQSRRPNTSFCFLDIRSPGLGDTAMYLCATSRDLGRNTGELFFGEGSRLTVL.

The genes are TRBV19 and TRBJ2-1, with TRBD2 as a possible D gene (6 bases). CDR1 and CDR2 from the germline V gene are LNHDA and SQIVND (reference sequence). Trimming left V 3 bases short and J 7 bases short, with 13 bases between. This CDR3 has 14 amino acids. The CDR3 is CASSISIRGNEQFF. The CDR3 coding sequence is TGTGCCAGTAGTATCTCCATCCGGGGGAATGAGCAGTTCTTC. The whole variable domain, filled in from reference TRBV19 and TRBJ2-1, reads DGGITQSPKYLFRKEGQNVTLSCEQNLNHDAMYWYRQDPGQGLRLIYYSQIVNDFQKGDIAEGYSVSREKKESFPLTVTSAQKNPTAFYLCASSISIRGNEQFFGPGTRLTVL.

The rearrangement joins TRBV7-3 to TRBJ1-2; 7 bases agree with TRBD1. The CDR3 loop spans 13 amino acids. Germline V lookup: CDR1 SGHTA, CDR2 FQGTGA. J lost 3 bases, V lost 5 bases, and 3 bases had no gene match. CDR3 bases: TGTGCCAGCAGCCCCGGACAGGACTATGGCTACACCTTC. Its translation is CASSPGQDYGYTF.

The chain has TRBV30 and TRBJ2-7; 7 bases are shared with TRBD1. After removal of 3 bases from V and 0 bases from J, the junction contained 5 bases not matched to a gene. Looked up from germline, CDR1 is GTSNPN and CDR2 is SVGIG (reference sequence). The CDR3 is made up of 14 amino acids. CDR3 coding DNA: TGTGCCTGGAGGGACAGGAGAGACTCCTACGAGCAGTACTTC. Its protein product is CAWRDRRDSYEQYF.

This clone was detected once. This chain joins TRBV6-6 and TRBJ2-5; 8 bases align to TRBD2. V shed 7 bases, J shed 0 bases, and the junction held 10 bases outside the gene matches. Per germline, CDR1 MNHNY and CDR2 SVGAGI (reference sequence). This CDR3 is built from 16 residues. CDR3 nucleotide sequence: TGTGCCAGCATCAAGGGGGGTAGCGGGAACCAAGAGACCCAGTACTTC. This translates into CASIKGGSGNQETQYF.

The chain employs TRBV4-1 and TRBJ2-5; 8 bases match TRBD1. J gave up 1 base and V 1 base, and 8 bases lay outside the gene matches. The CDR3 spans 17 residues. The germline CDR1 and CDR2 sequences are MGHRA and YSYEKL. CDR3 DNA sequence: TGCGCCAGCAGCCAAGGCCGGGACAGGTTAACCCAAGAGACCCAGTACTTC. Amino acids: CASSQGRDRLTQETQYF.

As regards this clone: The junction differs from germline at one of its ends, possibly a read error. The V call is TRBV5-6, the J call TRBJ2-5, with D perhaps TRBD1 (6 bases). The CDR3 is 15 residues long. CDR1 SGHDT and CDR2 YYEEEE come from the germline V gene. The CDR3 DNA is TGTGCCAGCAACTTGGTAGGGACACATGAAGAGACCCAGTACTTC. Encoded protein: CASNLVGTHEETQYF. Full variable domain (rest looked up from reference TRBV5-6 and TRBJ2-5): DAGVTQSPTHLIKTRGQQVTLRCSPKSGHDTVSWYQQALGQGPQFIFQYYEEEERQRGNFPDRFSGHQFPNYSSELNVNALLLGDSALYLCASNLVGTHEETQYFGPGTRLLVL.

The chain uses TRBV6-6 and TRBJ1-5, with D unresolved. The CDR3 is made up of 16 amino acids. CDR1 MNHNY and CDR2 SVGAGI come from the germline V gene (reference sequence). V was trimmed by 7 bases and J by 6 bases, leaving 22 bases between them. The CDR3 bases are TGTGCCAGCACCCCCCTGCAAGGAGACCGTGCTCAGCCCCAGCATTTT. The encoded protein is CASTPLQGDRAQPQHF.